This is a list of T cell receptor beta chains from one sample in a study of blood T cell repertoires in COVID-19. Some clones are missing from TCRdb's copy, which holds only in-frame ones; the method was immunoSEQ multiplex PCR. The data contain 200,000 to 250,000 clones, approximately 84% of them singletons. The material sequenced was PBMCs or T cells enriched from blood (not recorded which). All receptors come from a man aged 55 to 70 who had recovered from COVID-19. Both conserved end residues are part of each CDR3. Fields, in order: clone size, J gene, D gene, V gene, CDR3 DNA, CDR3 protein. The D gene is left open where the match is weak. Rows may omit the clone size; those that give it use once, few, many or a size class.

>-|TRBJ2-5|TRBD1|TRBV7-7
TGTGCTAGCAGCCCCGGGACAGGGCGGGAGACCCAGTACTTC
CASSPGTGRETQYF
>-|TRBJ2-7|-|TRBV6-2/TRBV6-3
TGTGCCAGCAGTTACAGGGGGTTCGGATACGAGCAGTACTTC
CASSYRGFGYEQYF
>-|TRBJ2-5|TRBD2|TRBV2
TGTGCCAGCAGCGGGGGGGGGCCCCAAGAGACCCAGTACTTC
CASSGGGPQETQYF
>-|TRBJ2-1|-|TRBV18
TGTGCCAGCTCACCACCCGTACAAGCCTACAATGAGCAGTTCTTC
CASSPPVQAYNEQFF
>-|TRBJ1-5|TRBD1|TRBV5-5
TGTGCCAGCAGCTTCCGACAGGGCACTCAGCCCCAGCATTTT
CASSFRQGTQPQHF
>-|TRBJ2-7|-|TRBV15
TGTGCCACCAGCAGAGGCGCGGACAGAGCCTACGAGCAGTACTTC
CATSRGADRAYEQYF
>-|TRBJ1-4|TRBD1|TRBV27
TGTGCCAGCAGCTCAGGCCCTTGGGACAGGGACGAAAAACTGTTTTTT
CASSSGPWDRDEKLFF
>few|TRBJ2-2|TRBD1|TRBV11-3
TGTGCCAGCAGCTTAGTTTGGGGACAGGGGACCGGGGAGCTGTTTTTT
CASSLVWGQGTGELFF
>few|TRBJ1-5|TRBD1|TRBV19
TGTGCCAGTAGTATAGGGGGACAGGGTTTTTTTAGCAATCAGCCCCAGCATTTT
CASSIGGQGFFSNQPQHF
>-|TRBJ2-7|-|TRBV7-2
TGTGCCAGCAGCTTATCCAGGCAAACCTCCTACGAGCAGTACTTC
CASSLSRQTSYEQYF
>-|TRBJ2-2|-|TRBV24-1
TGTGCCACCAGAGCACAGGGCTCCGGGGAGCTGTTTTTT
CATRAQGSGELFF
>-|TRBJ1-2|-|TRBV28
TGTGCCAGCAGTTCAGGGAACTATGGCTACACCTTC
CASSSGNYGYTF
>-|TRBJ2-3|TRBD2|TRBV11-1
TGTGCCAGCAGCTTCCTCCTAGCGGGGTCGACAGATACGCAGTATTTT
CASSFLLAGSTDTQYF
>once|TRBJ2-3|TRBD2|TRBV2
TGTGCCAGCAGGCGGGGGGTCCTCTACACAGATACGCAGTATTTT
CASRRGVLYTDTQYF
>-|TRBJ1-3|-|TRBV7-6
TGTGCCAGCAGCTTAGTAGCATCTGGAAACACCATATATTTT
CASSLVASGNTIYF
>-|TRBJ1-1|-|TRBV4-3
TGCGCCAGCAGCCAAGAGCCCGGGACAATAAACACTGAAGCTTTCTTT
CASSQEPGTINTEAFF
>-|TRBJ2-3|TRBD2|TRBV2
TGTGCCAGCGCGGAGCGGGGGGGCGCAGATACGCAGTATTTT
CASAERGGADTQYF
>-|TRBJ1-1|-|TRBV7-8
TGTGCCAGCAGCCCCCTTACCAGCCGGGACACTGAAGCTTTCTTT
CASSPLTSRDTEAFF
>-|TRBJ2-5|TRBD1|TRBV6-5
TGTGCCAGCAGTTGGACAGGATCGAAAGAGACCCAGTACTTC
CASSWTGSKETQYF
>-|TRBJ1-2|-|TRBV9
TGTGCCAGCAGCGTAGAGGGCAGGGGTTGGCGTGGCTACACCTTC
CASSVEGRGWRGYTF
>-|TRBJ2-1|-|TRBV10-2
TGCGCCAGCAGTGACTACGTTCCAGGGAATGAGCAGTTCTTC
CASSDYVPGNEQFF
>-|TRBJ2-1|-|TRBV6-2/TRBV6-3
TGTGCCAGCAGTTACTCAAAAAGCCGAAGCTCCTACAATGAGCAGTTCTTC
CASSYSKSRSSYNEQFF
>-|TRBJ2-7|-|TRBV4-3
TGCGCCAGCAGCCAAGTTGGGCCAGCAGGCTCCTACGAGCAGTACTTC
CASSQVGPAGSYEQYF
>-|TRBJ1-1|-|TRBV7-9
TGTGCCAGCAGCCCCGCGTCGAGCACTGAAGCTTTCTTT
CASSPASSTEAFF
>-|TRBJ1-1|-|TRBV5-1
TGCGCCAGCAGCTTGGTCGCCCGGGGAAACACTGAAGCTTTCTTT
CASSLVARGNTEAFF
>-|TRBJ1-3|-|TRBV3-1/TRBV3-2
TGTGCCAGCAGCCAAGGGTGGGCAGAACGTGTACCCGGGATCTCTGGAAACACCATATATTTT
CASSQGWAERVPGISGNTIYF
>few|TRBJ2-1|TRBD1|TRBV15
TGTGCCACCAGCAGAGATGGCAGGGACAGACACTCCTACAATGAGCAGTTCTTC
CATSRDGRDRHSYNEQFF
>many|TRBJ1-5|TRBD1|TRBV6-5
TGTGCCAGCAGTTACCGATCAGGGGGCCCTAATCAGCCCCAGCATTTT
CASSYRSGGPNQPQHF
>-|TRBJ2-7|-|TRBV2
TGTGCCAGCACCACCGACAGGAGCTCCTACGAGCAGTACTTC
CASTTDRSSYEQYF
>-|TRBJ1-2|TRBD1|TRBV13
TGTCTGACGGACAGGGGGTTTAATGGCTACACCTTC
CLTDRGFNGYTF
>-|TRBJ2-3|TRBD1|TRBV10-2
TGCGCCAGCAGGGGGACAGGGTCAGATACGCAGTATTTT
CASRGTGSDTQYF
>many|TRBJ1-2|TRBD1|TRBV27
TGTGCCAGCAGGACTCAGGGGGCTAACTATGGCTACACCTTC
CASRTQGANYGYTF
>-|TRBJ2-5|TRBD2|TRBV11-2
TGTGCCAGCAGCCGGACTAGCGGGGCGGAGACCCAGTACTTC
CASSRTSGAETQYF
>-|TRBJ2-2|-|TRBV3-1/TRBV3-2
TGTGCCAGCAGCCATGGGGGGTCCGGGGAGCTGTTTTTT
CASSHGGSGELFF
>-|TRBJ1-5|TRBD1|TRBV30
TGTGCCTGGAGTCCCGGGACAGGCCTCAATCAGCCCCAGCATTTT
CAWSPGTGLNQPQHF
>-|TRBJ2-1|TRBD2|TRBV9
TGTGCCAGCAGCGTAGTATCACTAGCGGGGGAGAATGAGCAGTTCTTC
CASSVVSLAGENEQFF
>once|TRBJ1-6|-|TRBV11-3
TGTGCCAGCAGCTTATCCCTATTTTCACCCCTCCACTTT
CASSLSLFSPLHF
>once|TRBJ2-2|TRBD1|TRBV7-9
TGTGCCAGCAGCTCAGGGACAGGGATATCCGGGGAGCTGTTTTTT
CASSSGTGISGELFF
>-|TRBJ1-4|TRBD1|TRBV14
TGTGCCAGCAGTCAACTTAGACAGGGTGGTGAAAAACTGTTTTTT
CASSQLRQGGEKLFF
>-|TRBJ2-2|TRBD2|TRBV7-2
TGTGCCAGCAGCTTACGTGGCGGGGGGCTGAACACCGGGGAGCTGTTTTTT
CASSLRGGGLNTGELFF
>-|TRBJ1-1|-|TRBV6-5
TGTGCCAGCGATCCGGCAGGGTGGACTGAAGCTTTCTTT
CASDPAGWTEAFF